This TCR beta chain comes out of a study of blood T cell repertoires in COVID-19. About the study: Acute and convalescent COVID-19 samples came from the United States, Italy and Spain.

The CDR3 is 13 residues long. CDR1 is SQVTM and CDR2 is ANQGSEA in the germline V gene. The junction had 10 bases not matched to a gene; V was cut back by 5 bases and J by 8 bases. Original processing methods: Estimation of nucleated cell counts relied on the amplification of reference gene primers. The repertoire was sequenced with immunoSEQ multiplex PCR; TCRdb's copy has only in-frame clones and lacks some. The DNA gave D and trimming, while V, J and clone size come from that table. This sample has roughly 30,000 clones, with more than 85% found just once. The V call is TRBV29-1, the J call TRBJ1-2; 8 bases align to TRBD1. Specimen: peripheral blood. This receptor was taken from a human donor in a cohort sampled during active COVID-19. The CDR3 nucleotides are TGCAGCGTTTCAGGGGGCGCTGCTGAAGGCTACACCTTC. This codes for CSVSGGAAEGYTF.